These T cell receptor beta chains were read from a single sample in a study of blood T cell repertoires in COVID-19. Some clones are missing from TCRdb's copy, which holds only in-frame ones; the method was immunoSEQ multiplex PCR. The table lists about 300,000 clones, roughly nine tenths of them singletons. What was sequenced was PBMCs or T cells enriched from blood (not recorded which). These receptors were collected from a woman aged 18-30 years who had recovered from COVID-19. CDR3s include the opening cysteine and the closing phenylalanine or tryptophan. Size tells how often a clone was seen (once, few, many) or the class of an expanded clone, and some rows leave it out.

J: TRBJ1-2; length: 16; V: TRBV27; size: .; CDR3: CASRGLQGSGDYGYTF
J: TRBJ2-3; length: 17; V: TRBV7-9; size: .; CDR3: CASSERKLADYTDTQYF
J: TRBJ1-4; length: 18; V: TRBV3-1/TRBV3-2; size: .; CDR3: CASSQDRRDSILDEKLFF
J: TRBJ1-2; length: 14; V: TRBV5-1; size: .; CDR3: CASSLYREGYGYTF
J: TRBJ2-3; length: 14; V: TRBV11-2; size: .; CDR3: CASSFPSGPEAQYF
J: TRBJ1-5; length: 18; V: TRBV6-2/TRBV6-3; size: .; CDR3: CASSQTTTGNLFNQPQHF
J: TRBJ2-3; length: 15; V: TRBV7-8; size: .; CDR3: CASTFPRRSTDTQYF
J: TRBJ2-5; length: 12; V: TRBV29-1; size: .; CDR3: CSVWQGQETQYF
J: TRBJ1-5; length: 14; V: TRBV15; size: .; CDR3: CATSNIEGLQPQHF
J: TRBJ2-4; length: 14; V: TRBV28; size: .; CDR3: CASSFLQGAHIQYF
J: TRBJ1-1; length: 15; V: TRBV30; size: .; CDR3: CAWRDDRVMNTEAFF
J: TRBJ2-7; length: 19; V: TRBV4-1; size: .; CDR3: CASSQDQALAGSASYEQYF
J: TRBJ2-3; length: 14; V: TRBV5-1; size: .; CDR3: CASSTSEFTDTQYF
J: TRBJ1-2; length: 14; V: TRBV4-3; size: .; CDR3: CASSQSQGSRGYTF
J: TRBJ2-1; length: 21; V: TRBV15; size: .; CDR3: CATSRVPPDSVRIPSSNEQFF
J: TRBJ2-7; length: 13; V: TRBV28; size: .; CDR3: CASSLVGSYEQYF
J: TRBJ2-1; length: 18; V: TRBV19; size: .; CDR3: CASSPPGLAGGLYNEQFF
J: TRBJ1-4; length: 16; V: TRBV19; size: once; CDR3: CASSIQRQGSNEKLFF
J: TRBJ2-1; length: 13; V: TRBV15; size: .; CDR3: CATGAGASDEQFF
J: TRBJ2-1; length: 16; V: TRBV19; size: .; CDR3: CASSTGLAGYHNEQFF
J: TRBJ2-3; length: 16; V: TRBV7-8; size: .; CDR3: CASSLVSRGGTDTQYF
J: TRBJ2-3; length: 16; V: TRBV7-9; size: .; CDR3: CASSLAGDPFTDTQYF
J: TRBJ1-2; length: 12; V: TRBV29-1; size: .; CDR3: CSVEDRTDGYTF
J: TRBJ2-3; length: 17; V: TRBV5-1; size: .; CDR3: CASSQSIAGGSTDTQYF
J: TRBJ2-4; length: 14; V: TRBV30; size: .; CDR3: CAWTPGPAKNIQYF
J: TRBJ2-3; length: 16; V: TRBV9; size: .; CDR3: CASSAGGGPGADTQYF
J: TRBJ1-5; length: 15; V: TRBV19; size: few; CDR3: CASSPTVYSNQPQHF
J: TRBJ1-1; length: 15; V: TRBV12-5; size: .; CDR3: CASGLVLGGNTEAFF
J: TRBJ1-2; length: 12; V: TRBV5-1; size: .; CDR3: CASWQDNYGYTF
J: TRBJ2-7; length: 14; V: TRBV19; size: .; CDR3: CASSMWGQTYEQYF
J: TRBJ1-2; length: 12; V: TRBV18; size: .; CDR3: CASSPNREGYTF
J: TRBJ2-1; length: 15; V: TRBV7-6; size: .; CDR3: CASSWASGEQGEQFF